The 24 T cell receptor beta chains below come from one sample, sequenced in a study of blood T cell repertoires in COVID-19. TCRdb keeps only in-frame clones here, not all; method: immunoSEQ multiplex PCR. This sample yields around 100,000 clones, of which 88% are seen a single time; under 7.5% belongs to the top ten. Material for sequencing was peripheral blood. Every receptor here comes from a woman aged 55 to 70 with acute or convalescent COVID-19.

The chain employs TRBV3-1 (or the pseudogene TRBV3-2) and TRBJ1-2; D is perhaps TRBD1 (6 bases). CDR1 and CDR2 from the germline V gene are LGHDT and YNNKEL (reference sequence). V lost 6 bases and J lost 4, with 15 bases in between. This CDR3 contains 14 residues. Here the CDR3 DNA reads TGTGCCAGCAGGGACAGTTCCCCTTTCTATGGCTACACCTTC. Its protein product is CASRDSSPFYGYTF.

This clone was observed once. The CDR3 nucleotides read TGTGCCAGCACCACGCCGGGCACTGAAGCTTTCTTT. This encodes CASTTPGTEAFF. V gene TRBV6-5 combines with J gene TRBJ1-1; D uncertain. The CDR3 length is 12 residues. Germline assignment: CDR1 MNHEY and CDR2 SVGAGI. Between the trimmed V and J ends, which lost 7 bases and 4 bases, there was a span of 10 bases.

J is TRBJ1-1 and V is TRBV5-5, with TRBD1 matching over 7 bases. Looked up from germline, CDR1 is SGHKS and CDR2 is YYEKEE (reference sequence). The CDR3 extends over 15 amino acids. Trimming cost V 0 bases and J 1 base; bases outside gene matches: 3. CDR3 nucleotides: TGTGCCAGCAGCTTGGGACAGGGCGGGAACACTGAAGCTTTCTTT. Translating gives CASSLGQGGNTEAFF.

The V call is TRBV30, the J call TRBJ2-2; the D gene is possibly TRBD2 (5 bases). Germline CDR1 and CDR2: GTSNPN and SVGIG (reference sequence). The germline V and J ends were trimmed by 2 bases and 4 bases, with 14 bases remaining between them. This CDR3 contains 15 residues. CDR3 region: CAWSRERPSTGELFF. The CDR3 coding sequence is TGTGCCTGGAGTAGGGAGCGGCCATCCACCGGGGAGCTGTTTTTT. Combining the CDR3 with reference TRBV30 and TRBJ2-2 gives the whole variable domain SQTIHQWPATLVQPVGSPLSLECTVEGTSNPNLYWYRQAAGRGLQLLFYSVGIGQISSEVPQNLSASRPQDRQFILSSKKLLLSDSGFYLCAWSRERPSTGELFFGEGSRLTVL.

This chain links TRBV29-1 with TRBJ2-1; D perhaps matches TRBD1 (6 bases). CDR3 length: 16 residues. Trimming removed 6 bases from V and 0 bases from J, with 18 bases in between. CDR1 is SQVTM and CDR2 is ANQGSEA in the germline V gene. CDR3 sequence (DNA): TGCAGCGTGGACGATACAGGGTCCGCCTCCTACAATGAGCAGTTCTTC. It specifies CSVDDTGSASYNEQFF.

The chain employs TRBV20-1 and TRBJ2-1; 9 nucleotides agree with TRBD2. The CDR3 loop spans 13 amino acids. The V gene end was trimmed by 3 bases and the J gene end by 8 bases; junction bases not matched to a gene: 5. The germline V gene has CDR1 DFQATT and CDR2 SNEGSKA (reference sequence). The CDR3 bases are TGCAGTGCTAGTAGCGGGAGAGGTTATGAGCAGTTCTTC. It yields the protein CSASSGRGYEQFF.

This rearrangement joins TRBV6-5 to TRBJ1-1; perhaps TRBD1 as D (5 bases). Germline V CDR1 and CDR2: MNHEY, SVGAGI. The CDR3 runs to 13 residues. The germline V and J ends were trimmed by 7 bases and 3 bases, with 12 bases remaining between them. Here the CDR3 reads CASTLSRDTEAFF. Written as DNA, the CDR3 is TGTGCCAGCACATTAAGCAGGGACACTGAAGCTTTCTTT.

The rearrangement joins TRBV2 to TRBJ1-4; the match to TRBD1 covers 8 bases. J gave up 8 bases and V 7 bases, and 12 bases lay outside the gene matches. From germline, CDR1 is SNHLY and CDR2 FYNNEI. The CDR3 runs 15 residues. The CDR3 DNA sequence: TGTGCCAGCACCCCTGACAGGGGTGGGGGAGAAAAACTGTTTTTT. Translating gives CASTPDRGGGEKLFF.

The chain recombines TRBV28 with TRBJ2-5; D is undetermined. CDR3 size: 13 residues. V lost 3 bases and J 5 bases, leaving 10 bases between the germline ends. Germline CDR1 reads MDHEN; CDR2 reads SYDVKM. The CDR3 DNA is TGTGCCAGCAGTTTCCCCCCCCAGGAGACCCAGTACTTC. It yields the protein CASSFPPQETQYF.

V usage is TRBV6-5 and J usage is TRBJ2-1; 8 nucleotides align to TRBD2. Per the germline V gene, CDR1 is MNHEY and CDR2 is SVGAGI. The CDR3 totals 13 residues. V was pared by 8 bases and J by 5 bases, with 5 bases of the junction left unmatched. DNA for the CDR3: TGTGCCAGCTTGAGCGGGAGTAACAATGAGCAGTTCTTC. This encodes CASLSGSNNEQFF.

This rearrangement joins TRBV19 to TRBJ2-1; tentative D call: TRBD1 (6 bases). Germline CDR1 and CDR2: LNHDA and SQIVND (reference sequence). The CDR3 is 13 residues long. Trimming removed 5 bases at V and 8 bases at J, with 13 bases between. The CDR3 here is CASSLNHRDEQFF. CDR3 DNA: TGTGCCAGTAGTTTGAACCACAGGGATGAGCAGTTCTTC.

This CDR3 is CASSPGDALRDNEQFF. In nucleotides, the CDR3 is TGTGCCAGCAGCCCGGGGGACGCCCTAAGGGACAATGAGCAGTTCTTC. This chain connects TRBV9 to TRBJ2-1; the D gene is possibly TRBD2 (6 bases). The CDR3 has 16 amino acids. Per the germline V gene, CDR1 is SGDLS and CDR2 is YYNGEE. Trimming took 4 bases from V and 5 from J, leaving 19 bases between them.

The chain links TRBV30 to TRBJ1-4, with D perhaps matching TRBD1 (5 bases). Looked up from germline, CDR1 is GTSNPN and CDR2 is SVGIG (reference sequence). The CDR3 length is 14 residues. Trimming pared 4 bases from V and 8 bases from J, leaving 17 bases between. DNA for the CDR3: TGTGCCTGGATCATAGTTGGGGCAGGGGAAAAACTGTTTTTT. This encodes CAWIIVGAGEKLFF.

The V gene is TRBV18, the J gene TRBJ2-6, with a tentative D call TRBD2 (6 bases). CDR3 length equals 16 residues. Germline V gene lookup returns CDR1 KGHSH and CDR2 LQKENI. Trimming took off 2 bases at V and 0 bases at J, with 8 bases between the two ends. CDR3: CASSPGGNSGANVLTF. The CDR3 DNA reads TGTGCCAGCTCACCAGGGGGGAACTCTGGGGCCAACGTCCTGACTTTC. Full variable domain (outside the CDR3, taken from reference TRBV18 and TRBJ2-6): NAGVMQNPRHLVRRRGQEARLRCSPMKGHSHVYWYRQLPEEGLKFMVYLQKENIIDESGMPKERFSAEFPKEGPSILRIQQVVRGDSAAYFCASSPGGNSGANVLTFGAGSRLTVL.

V and J are TRBV12-3 or TRBV12-4 and TRBJ2-1; no definite D call. This CDR3 has 13 residues. Between the trimmed V and J ends, which lost 1 base and 14 bases, there was a span of 15 bases. The CDR3 sequence: CASSLDSRPREFF. In nucleotides, the CDR3 is TGTGCCAGCAGTTTAGACAGCCGGCCCCGCGAGTTCTTC.

The chain couples TRBV6-4 to TRBJ2-1; TRBD1 agrees at 7 bases. Germline V CDR1 and CDR2: MRHNA, SNTAGT. The CDR3 runs to 15 residues. After removal of 4 bases from V and 2 bases from J, the junction contained 5 bases not matched to a gene. CDR3 coding DNA: TGTGCCAGCAGTGTTGAAGGGGGCCCCTACAATGAGCAGTTCTTC. Its translation: CASSVEGGPYNEQFF.

The rearrangement joins TRBV27 to TRBJ2-2; 8 bases fit TRBD1. The V gene's germline CDR1 is MNHEY and CDR2 SMNVEV (reference sequence). This CDR3 spans 16 amino acids. Trimming took 4 bases from V and 2 from J; bases not matched to a gene: 6. This CDR3 is CASSSWQGANTGELFF. The CDR3 DNA reads as TGTGCCAGCAGTTCGTGGCAGGGGGCAAACACCGGGGAGCTGTTTTTT.

This clone was observed a single time. The chain combines TRBV6-5 with TRBJ1-2; a weak D match, TRBD1 (5 bases). Germline CDR1 and CDR2: MNHEY and SVGAGI. V was cut by 6 bases and J by 4 bases, with 12 bases left in between. There are 13 residues in the CDR3. CDR3 sequence reads: CASSLGGSYGYTF. The CDR3 coding sequence is TGTGCCAGCAGCCTGGGGGGGAGCTATGGCTACACCTTC.

The table lists this clone with a count of one. V is TRBV5-1 and J is TRBJ1-3; the match to TRBD1 covers 9 bases. The V and J ends lost 4 bases and 7 bases, in that order; junction bases with no gene match: 6. The CDR3 spans 14 residues. The germline V gene encodes CDR1 SGHRS and CDR2 YFSETQ. Here the CDR3 DNA reads TGCGCCAGCAGCAATGGACAGGGGTCGAACACCATATATTTT. It encodes CASSNGQGSNTIYF.

The chain recombines TRBV9 with TRBJ2-1; maybe TRBD2 (6 bases). Germline V gene sequence: CDR1 SGDLS, CDR2 YYNGEE. The CDR3 consists of 19 residues. V was clipped by 1 base and J by 9 bases, with 29 bases between them. CDR3 region: CASSVPPAGAGSYDGEQFF. DNA for the CDR3: TGTGCCAGCAGCGTACCCCCTGCCGGGGCGGGAAGTTATGACGGTGAGCAGTTCTTC.

This chain joins TRBV5-1 and TRBJ2-1; the D gene is possibly TRBD2 (5 bases). The CDR3 is 15 residues long. Trimming stripped 5 bases from V and 0 bases from J, with 12 bases between. CDR1 SGHRS and CDR2 YFSETQ come from the germline V gene. The CDR3 protein is CASRSTGSSYNEQFF. The CDR3 nucleotides are TGCGCCAGCAGAAGCACGGGAAGCTCCTACAATGAGCAGTTCTTC.

J is TRBJ1-4 and V is TRBV19; TRBD1 agrees at 7 bases. The CDR3 loop spans 15 amino acids. With 4 bases clipped from V and 4 bases from J, the junction kept 6 bases outside the gene matches. Looked up from germline, CDR1 is LNHDA and CDR2 is SQIVND (reference sequence). The CDR3 region is CASSTDRDLNEKLFF. CDR3 coding DNA: TGTGCCAGTAGTACCGACAGGGACCTTAATGAAAAACTGTTTTTT.

V and J are TRBV27 and TRBJ1-6; no definite D call. CDR3 length: 13 residues. V was trimmed by 5 bases and J by 10 bases, leaving 12 bases between them. The germline V gene encodes CDR1 MNHEY and CDR2 SMNVEV (reference sequence). The CDR3 nucleotides are TGTGCCAGCAGTGATACCTGGAGATCACCCCTCCACTTT. As protein: CASSDTWRSPLHF.

The chain employs TRBV3-1 (or the pseudogene TRBV3-2) and TRBJ1-2; TRBD1 aligns across 7 bases. V shed 6 bases and J 5 bases; nucleotides not matched to a gene: 3. The CDR3 spans 12 residues. The V gene's germline CDR1 is LGHDT and CDR2 YNNKEL (reference sequence). CDR3 nucleotide sequence: TGTGCCAGCAGGGGGACAGCATATGGCTACACCTTC. Translated, it gives CASRGTAYGYTF.